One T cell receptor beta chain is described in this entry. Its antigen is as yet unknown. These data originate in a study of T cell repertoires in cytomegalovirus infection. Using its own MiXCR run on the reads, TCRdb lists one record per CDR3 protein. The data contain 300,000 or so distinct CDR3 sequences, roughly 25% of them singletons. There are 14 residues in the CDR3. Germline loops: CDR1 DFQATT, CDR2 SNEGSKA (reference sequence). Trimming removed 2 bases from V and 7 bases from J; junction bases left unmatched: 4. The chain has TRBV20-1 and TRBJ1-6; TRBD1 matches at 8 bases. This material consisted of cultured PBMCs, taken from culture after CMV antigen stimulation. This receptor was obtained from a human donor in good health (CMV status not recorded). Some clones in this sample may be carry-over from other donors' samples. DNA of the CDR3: TGCAGTGCTAGACCACAGGGGGGGAATTCACCCCTCCACTTT. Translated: CSARPQGGNSPLHF.